This TCR beta chain was retrieved from a study of shared clonotypes between healthy human individuals. Donors, without exception, were Caucasian adults residing in Nashville, Tennessee. Naive CD4+ cells were CD45RA-selected; the remaining cells were memory. Deep-level running was used for the assay. Sequenced by immunoSEQ multiplex PCR; TCRdb stores in-frame clones only, minus some. Of around 720,000 clones listed, 73% are singletons. Trimming shortened V by 0 bases and J by 4 bases, and 19 bases separated the two germline ends. In germline, CDR1 is SGHRS, CDR2 YFSETQ. The CDR3 has 18 amino acids. This clonotype was sampled from a woman in her thirties in good health. The rearrangement joins TRBV5-1 to TRBJ2-2; maybe TRBD1 (7 bases). Material for sequencing was memory CD4+ T cells sorted from blood. The subset denotes: CD45RA-negative fraction. The CDR3 DNA reads as TGCGCCAGCAGCTTGGGCTTCGGGGGACAGCTAGGCACCGGGGAGCTGTTTTTT. This encodes CASSLGFGGQLGTGELFF.